This T cell receptor beta chain was profiled in a study of cytomegalovirus exposure and HLA in healthy donors. Points from the study as a whole: According to a subsequent analysis, TCR clusters identified in the first cohort showed a tendency to co-occur across the 120 or so validation repertoires.

Clones were read by immunoSEQ multiplex PCR, and TCRdb kept only the in-frame ones, dropping some. The repertoire includes about 130,000 clones, around 95% of them detected once, and approximately 1.5% sits in the top ten. In regard to this clone: Its antigen remains unidentified.

Trimming left V 1 base short and J 3 bases short, with 10 bases between. The CDR3 runs 15 residues. CDR1 is MNHEY and CDR2 is SVGAGI in the germline V gene. The specimen was PBMCs. The TCR was taken from a young man in good health and CMV-seronegative. The chain recombines TRBV6-5 with TRBJ2-1, with D perhaps TRBD1 (5 bases). The CDR3 sequence is CASSYWGSSYNEQFF. CDR3 nucleotide sequence: TGTGCCAGCAGTTACTGGGGCAGCAGCTACAATGAGCAGTTCTTC.